What follows are 19 T cell receptor beta chains derived from one specimen sequenced in a study of T-cell reconstitution after alpha-beta-depleted transplantation in children. A TCRbeta library incorporating unique molecular identifiers was prepared. TCRdb processed the PCR reads anew with MiXCR; each CDR3 protein has one entry. The repertoire holds 350,000 to 450,000 distinct CDR3 sequences, with roughly 13% as singletons. The sequenced sample was PBMCs, obtained from the stem cell graft. These receptors all come from a human donor who donated a stem cell graft to a child with Fanconi anemia.

This clonotype was recorded at least ten times. This chain links TRBV12-3 or TRBV12-4 with TRBJ2-3; 8 nucleotides align to TRBD2. This CDR3 contains 14 residues. Germline trimming cut 6 bases from V and 2 bases from J; bases unmatched to any gene: 4. The CDR3 DNA reads as TGTGCCAGCAGCCGGGGGGGAATCACAGATACGCAGTATTTT. Its protein product is CASSRGGITDTQYF.

This chain connects TRBV5-1 to TRBJ1-2; TRBD1 agrees at 10 bases. Germline trimming cut 7 bases from V and 3 bases from J; bases unmatched to any gene: 6. There are 14 residues in the CDR3. The germline gives CDR1 SGHRS, CDR2 YFSETQ. The CDR3 here is CASGKTGGDYGYTF. As DNA, the CDR3 is TGCGCCAGCGGGAAGACAGGGGGCGACTATGGCTACACCTTC.

V is TRBV29-1 and J is TRBJ1-2, with unresolved D. V was trimmed by 4 bases and J by 4 bases, leaving 16 bases between them. In germline, CDR1 is SQVTM, CDR2 ANQGSEA. The CDR3 length is 14 residues. CDR3 coding DNA: TGCAGCGTTGCTTTTAAGGGTATCGGCTATGGCTACACCTTC. It encodes CSVAFKGIGYGYTF.

This clonotype has a count of ten or more. This rearrangement joins TRBV18 to TRBJ2-3; D remains unclear. Germline assignment: CDR1 KGHSH and CDR2 LQKENI. V was shortened by 2 bases and J by 3 bases, with 12 bases between the two germline ends. The CDR3 extends over 15 amino acids. CDR3 in DNA: TGTGCCAGCTCACCAGGCGTGAGTCGGACAGATACGCAGTATTTT. This gives the protein CASSPGVSRTDTQYF.

This clonotype was observed at least ten times. In DNA form, the CDR3 reads TGCGCCAGCAGCAACGGACAGGGGAGCTCCTACGAGCAGTACTTC. Translation gives CASSNGQGSSYEQYF. This rearrangement joins TRBV5-1 to TRBJ2-7; 9 nucleotides line up with TRBD1. Germline lookup yields CDR1 SGHRS and CDR2 YFSETQ. The V segment lost 4 bases and the J segment 0 bases; nucleotides outside the gene matches: 5. This CDR3 contains 15 residues.

This clonotype was counted between two and nine times. The J gene is TRBJ2-7, the V gene TRBV7-9; 8 nucleotides line up with TRBD1. This CDR3 has 11 residues. Germline V gives CDR1 SEHNR, CDR2 FQNEAQ (reference sequence). The J segment lost 12 bases and the V segment lost 4 bases, leaving 5 bases of the junction unmatched. The DNA of the CDR3 is TGTGCCAGCAGCTACGGACAGGGTTGGTACTTC. Translated: CASSYGQGWYF.

This clonotype was counted at least ten times. The chain carries TRBV28 and TRBJ1-5; 8 positions agree with TRBD1. V was pared by 2 bases and J by 1 base, with 4 bases of the junction left unmatched. Germline values: CDR1 MDHEN, CDR2 SYDVKM. CDR3 size: 16 residues. The CDR3 DNA reads TGTGCCAGCAGTTTAGGCCCAGGGGGCAGCAATCAGCCCCAGCATTTT. Translated: CASSLGPGGSNQPQHF.

This clonotype was observed a handful of times. The chain combines TRBV6-5 with TRBJ1-1; maybe TRBD1 (6 bases). V dropped 4 bases and J dropped 4 bases, with 19 bases sitting between them. This CDR3 spans 16 amino acids. Germline V lookup: CDR1 MNHEY, CDR2 SVGAGI. CDR3 in DNA: TGTGCCAGCAGTTTGACGACAGGTAGTTTTCGCACTGAAGCTTTCTTT. Translation gives CASSLTTGSFRTEAFF.

The chain employs TRBV5-1 and TRBJ1-1; no clear D gene. Looked up from germline, CDR1 is SGHRS and CDR2 is YFSETQ. CDR3 length equals 14 residues. Trimming left V 3 bases short and J 1 base short, with 10 bases between. The CDR3, as DNA: TGCGCCAGCAGCTCCGGGTCGACGAACACTGAAGCTTTCTTT. It is translated as CASSSGSTNTEAFF.

The chain joins TRBV10-3 to TRBJ2-3, with 7 nucleotides matching TRBD2. The CDR3 has 14 residues. J was trimmed by 2 bases and V by 7 bases; bases with no gene match: 6. Germline V gene lookup returns CDR1 ENHRY and CDR2 SYGVKD. CDR3 loop: CAIKGGRFTDTQYF. The CDR3 region has the DNA TGTGCCATCAAGGGAGGGCGGTTCACAGATACGCAGTATTTT.

There are a few counts of this clonotype. The V call is TRBV18, the J call TRBJ2-1; D gene unclear. This CDR3 is built from 13 residues. The V end was cut by 0 bases, the J end by 8 bases, with 8 bases between. CDR1 and CDR2 (germline): KGHSH, LQKENI. The CDR3 spells CASSPPGQDEQFF. The CDR3 DNA is TGTGCCAGCTCACCACCGGGCCAAGATGAGCAGTTCTTC.

Many counts were recorded for this clonotype. J is TRBJ1-5 and V is TRBV7-2; D unclear. Per germline, CDR1 SGHTA and CDR2 FQGNSA. V lost 8 bases and J lost 2, with 7 bases in between. The length of the CDR3 is 12 residues. CDR3 sequence reads: CASGLGNQPQHF. The CDR3 DNA is TGTGCCAGCGGGCTGGGCAATCAGCCCCAGCATTTT.

This clonotype was detected a few times. This sequence joins TRBV5-1 and TRBJ2-2; the D is unclear. V lost 5 bases, J lost 3 bases, and 5 bases lay in between. The CDR3 consists of 12 residues. Germline-derived CDR1 and CDR2 are SGHRS and YFSETQ. CDR3 DNA sequence: TGCGCCAGCAGATGGGACACCGGGGAGCTGTTTTTT. Translation: CASRWDTGELFF.

A few counts support this clonotype. The CDR3: CASSLYEGRNYGYTF. The CDR3 DNA reads TGTGCCAGCAGCTTATATGAGGGGCGGAACTATGGCTACACCTTC. The chain recombines TRBV7-9 with TRBJ1-2, with a possible D match to TRBD1 (5 bases). CDR1 SEHNR and CDR2 FQNEAQ come from the germline V gene (reference sequence). The CDR3 length is 15 residues. The V end was cut by 2 bases, the J end by 2 bases, with 12 bases between. The whole variable domain, remainder taken from reference TRBV7-9 and TRBJ1-2, is DTGVSQNPRHKITKRGQNVTFRCDPISEHNRLYWYRQTLGQGPEFLTYFQNEAQLEKSRLLSDRFSAERPKGSFSTLEIQRTEQGDSAMYLCASSLYEGRNYGYTFGSGTRLTVV.

The rearrangement uses TRBV7-9 and TRBJ2-1; D unresolved. V gave up 8 bases and J gave up 4 bases, with 9 bases separating them. The V gene's germline CDR1 is SEHNR and CDR2 FQNEAQ (reference sequence). The CDR3 loop spans 12 amino acids. Written as DNA, the CDR3 is TGTGCCAGCGTGCAGTCGTACAATGAGCAGTTCTTC. It translates to CASVQSYNEQFF. The full variable domain, completed using reference TRBV7-9 and TRBJ2-1, is DTGVSQNPRHKITKRGQNVTFRCDPISEHNRLYWYRQTLGQGPEFLTYFQNEAQLEKSRLLSDRFSAERPKGSFSTLEIQRTEQGDSAMYLCASVQSYNEQFFGPGTRLTVL.

This clonotype has at least ten counts. V gene TRBV15 combines with J gene TRBJ2-2; TRBD1 agrees at 9 bases. Trimming at V came to 2 bases and at J to 1 base, leaving 5 bases not matched to a gene. The CDR3 is 17 amino acids. CDR1 and CDR2 (germline): LNHNV, YYDKDF (reference sequence). For the CDR3, the DNA is TGTGCCACCAGCAGACCGCAGGGACAGGGGAACACCGGGGAGCTGTTTTTT. This sequence encodes CATSRPQGQGNTGELFF. The whole variable domain, filled in from reference TRBV15 and TRBJ2-2, reads DAMVIQNPRYQVTQFGKPVTLSCSQTLNHNVMYWYQQKSSQAPKLLFHYYDKDFNNEADTPDNFQSRRPNTSFCFLDIRSPGLGDTAMYLCATSRPQGQGNTGELFFGEGSRLTVL.

This clonotype showed up just a few times. The chain has TRBV2 and TRBJ2-1; TRBD2 matches at 9 bases. The CDR3 covers 16 residues. Looked up from germline, CDR1 is SNHLY and CDR2 is FYNNEI. The junction had 8 bases not matched to a gene; V was cut back by 2 bases and J by 6 bases. The CDR3 DNA reads TGTGCCAGCAGTGAACTGCGGGGGGGGGACAGCAATGAGCAGTTCTTC. As protein: CASSELRGGDSNEQFF.

J is TRBJ2-3 and V is TRBV5-1; no clear D. Trimming cost V 0 bases and J 2 bases, with 7 bases left between them. Per germline, CDR1 SGHRS and CDR2 YFSETQ. This CDR3 has 14 amino acids. CDR3 bases: TGCGCCAGCAGCTTGGGGACCCCCACAGATACGCAGTATTTT. Translating it yields CASSLGTPTDTQYF.

The V and J genes are TRBV15 and TRBJ1-4; D unclear. This CDR3 comprises 15 residues. Germline V CDR1 and CDR2: LNHNV, YYDKDF (reference sequence). Deletions cut 0 bases from V and 3 bases from J, with 8 bases between. This CDR3 reads CATSREGISNEKLFF. CDR3 sequence (DNA): TGTGCCACCAGCAGAGAAGGGATTTCTAATGAAAAACTGTTTTTT.